These 22 T cell receptor beta chains share one sample of origin, sequenced in a study of blood T cell repertoires in COVID-19 (dated by TCRdb to 2020 to 2022). Library generation was performed with the immunoSEQ multiplex PCR assay. The table comes from immuneACCESS by way of TCRdb, which keeps in-frame sequences with V and J called. Part of the clones is missing from these tables; in studies checked, under half for an unresolved V gene and the rest for unknown reasons. This sample has roughly 230,000 clones in its table, and about 85% of those were observed once. The ten largest clonotypes hold about 0.93% of the sample. The sample consisted of peripheral blood. Receptors were obtained from a man aged 35 to 55 with acute or convalescent COVID-19.

The J gene is TRBJ1-5, the V gene TRBV28; TRBD1 matches at 7 bases. With V trimmed by 0 bases and J by 0 bases, 2 bases remained unmatched. CDR3 length equals 16 residues. Germline CDR1 MDHEN, CDR2 SYDVKM. CDR3 bases: TGTGCCAGCAGTTTATGGGGGACAGCTAGCAATCAGCCCCAGCATTTT. This gives the protein CASSLWGTASNQPQHF.

The chain is built from TRBV24-1 and TRBJ1-2, with D hard to call. The CDR3 loop spans 13 amino acids. The V gene's germline CDR1 is KGHDR and CDR2 SFDVKD. V dropped 5 bases and J dropped 5 bases, with 11 bases sitting between them. In DNA, the CDR3 is TGTGCCACCAGTGTTGGCAGAACATATGGCTACACCTTC. This sequence encodes CATSVGRTYGYTF.

The CDR3 loop is CASTEQGPGNTIYF. Written as DNA, the CDR3 is TGCGCCAGCACGGAACAGGGACCAGGAAACACCATATATTTT. V is TRBV5-1 and J is TRBJ1-3; D may be TRBD1 (6 bases). CDR1 and CDR2 from the germline V gene are SGHRS and YFSETQ. The CDR3 extends over 14 amino acids. V dropped 6 bases and J dropped 4 bases, with 14 bases sitting between them.

V is TRBV6-6 and J is TRBJ2-7, with a tentative D call TRBD1 (5 bases). The germline CDR1 and CDR2 sequences are MNHNY and SVGAGI (reference sequence). V was cut by 6 bases and J by 0 bases, with 15 bases left in between. The CDR3 has 15 residues. CDR3 sequence reads: CASRLTDSSSYEQYF. The CDR3 DNA reads as TGTGCCAGCAGACTGACAGATTCGAGCTCCTACGAGCAGTACTTC.

This chain uses TRBV5-4 with TRBJ2-3; 10 nucleotides line up with TRBD1. The CDR3 covers 16 residues. Losses at the gene ends were 0 bases for V and 9 bases for J; bases not matched to a gene: 10. CDR1 is SGHNT, CDR2 YYREEE, per germline (reference sequence). CDR3 amino acids: CASSLEGTGDWNTQYF. The CDR3 nucleotides are TGTGCCAGCAGCTTGGAGGGGACAGGGGATTGGAACACGCAGTATTTT. Combining the CDR3 with reference TRBV5-4 and TRBJ2-3 gives the whole variable domain ETGVTQSPTHLIKTRGQQVTLRCSSQSGHNTVSWYQQALGQGPQFIFQYYREEENGRGNFPPRFSGLQFPNYSSELNVNALELDDSALYLCASSLEGTGDWNTQYFGPGTRLTVL.

V usage is TRBV5-6 and J usage is TRBJ2-3, with 11 bases lining up with TRBD2. The CDR3 covers 17 residues. V lost 4 bases to trimming and J lost 7 bases; unmatched junction nucleotides: 14. Germline-derived CDR1 and CDR2 are SGHDT and YYEEEE. CDR3 bases: TGTGCCAGCAGCCCCGGGTGGGGTAGCGGGGGGGCATATACGCAGTATTTT. Translating it yields CASSPGWGSGGAYTQYF.

CDR3 in DNA: TGTGCCAGCAGCTTTGTCAGGGAACGCACTGAAGCTTTCTTT. This encodes CASSFVRERTEAFF. V is TRBV11-2 and J is TRBJ1-1; a weak D match, TRBD1 (5 bases). This CDR3 has 14 amino acids. From germline, CDR1 is SGHAT and CDR2 FQNNGV. Trimming pared 3 bases from V and 4 bases from J, leaving 12 bases between.

The gene calls are TRBV4-1 and TRBJ2-3; the match to TRBD2 covers 9 bases. The CDR3 is made up of 15 amino acids. The germline V gene has CDR1 MGHRA and CDR2 YSYEKL. V was pared by 1 base and J by 7 bases, with 6 bases of the junction left unmatched. The CDR3 DNA reads TGCGCCAGCAGCCAAGTTGGCGGGGGGGGCTATACGCAGTATTTT. Amino acid sequence: CASSQVGGGGYTQYF.

This clone was detected once. The V and J genes are TRBV7-8 and TRBJ1-2, with 8 bases lining up with TRBD1. The CDR3 sequence is 13 residues long. J lost 7 bases, V lost 5 bases, and 6 bases had no gene match. Germline CDR1 is SGHVS and CDR2 is FQNEAQ. The CDR3 is CASSPDRVGGYTF. The DNA of the CDR3 is TGTGCCAGCAGCCCGGACAGGGTCGGTGGCTACACCTTC.

The chain uses TRBV29-1 and TRBJ1-1, with a possible D match to TRBD1 (6 bases). Deletions cut 5 bases from V and 1 base from J, with 11 bases between. Germline CDR1 is SQVTM and CDR2 is ANQGSEA. The CDR3 loop spans 13 amino acids. The CDR3 loop is CSVRGGRNTEAFF. Here the CDR3 DNA reads TGCAGCGTTAGGGGGGGGAGGAACACTGAAGCTTTCTTT.

This rearrangement joins TRBV27 to TRBJ1-2, with TRBD1 matching over 11 bases. V was clipped by 6 bases and J by 7 bases; unmatched bases: 1. CDR1 MNHEY and CDR2 SMNVEV come from the germline V gene (reference sequence). CDR3 length: 12 residues. The CDR3 here is CASRGTGGGYTF. The CDR3 DNA is TGTGCCAGCAGAGGGACAGGGGGTGGCTACACCTTC.

The chain is built from TRBV6-6 and TRBJ1-6; TRBD1 agrees at 8 bases. Germline V gene lookup returns CDR1 MNHNY and CDR2 SVGAGI (reference sequence). V lost 5 bases to trimming and J lost 0 bases; unmatched junction nucleotides: 3. The CDR3 loop spans 16 amino acids. The CDR3 sequence: CASSRQGSSYNSPLHF. The CDR3 DNA sequence: TGTGCCAGCAGTCGACAGGGGAGCTCCTATAATTCACCCCTCCACTTT.

The V gene is TRBV6-5, the J gene TRBJ2-2, with 8 bases identical to TRBD1. The CDR3 covers 16 residues. The germline V gene has CDR1 MNHEY and CDR2 SVGAGI. J was trimmed by 4 bases and V by 2 bases; bases with no gene match: 6. CDR3 sequence: CASSYLQGASTGELFF. CDR3 sequence (DNA): TGTGCCAGCAGTTACCTCCAGGGGGCTTCCACCGGGGAGCTGTTTTTT.

The chain is built from TRBV6-6 and TRBJ1-5, with 7 bases matching TRBD1. In germline, CDR1 is MNHNY, CDR2 SVGAGI (reference sequence). The CDR3 runs 16 residues. Trimming removed 8 bases from V and 2 bases from J; junction bases left unmatched: 12. CDR3 residues: CASFRTGLGGNQPQHF. The CDR3, as DNA: TGTGCCAGCTTTCGGACAGGACTCGGAGGCAATCAGCCCCAGCATTTT.

The rearrangement joins TRBV7-3 to TRBJ1-4; D gene uncertain. This CDR3 contains 19 residues. Trimming took 2 bases from V and 0 from J, leaving 19 bases between them. Germline V gene data show CDR1 as SGHTA and CDR2 as FQGTGA. The CDR3 protein is CASSLYPPRVVATNEKLFF. The CDR3 DNA sequence: TGTGCCAGCAGCTTATACCCCCCCCGGGTGGTTGCAACTAATGAAAAACTGTTTTTT.

Concerning this clone itself: Additional DNA sequences in this sample encode the identical CDR3. V usage is TRBV5-1 and J usage is TRBJ1-3, with D uncertain. Trimming removed 0 bases at V and 4 bases at J, with 8 bases between. The CDR3 length is 14 residues. Germline V gene data show CDR1 as SGHRS and CDR2 as YFSETQ. CDR3 DNA sequence: TGCGCCAGCAGCTTGGGGGCTTCAGGAAACACCATATATTTT. It specifies CASSLGASGNTIYF.

The rearrangement uses TRBV9 and TRBJ1-1, with 8 bases matching TRBD1. The trim removed 4 bases at V and 7 bases at J, leaving 12 bases unmatched. The CDR3 spans 15 residues. Germline-derived CDR1 and CDR2 are SGDLS and YYNGEE. The CDR3 sequence: CASSPGGILVVEAFF. The CDR3 DNA follows: TGTGCCAGCAGCCCAGGGGGCATCCTCGTCGTTGAAGCTTTCTTT.

This clone was observed once. CDR3 residues: CASSQVLGGHHNEQFF. CDR3 nucleotide sequence: TGTGCCAGCAGCCAAGTACTCGGGGGGCACCACAATGAGCAGTTCTTC. V usage is TRBV3-1 (or the pseudogene TRBV3-2) and J usage is TRBJ2-1; tentatively, D is TRBD2 (7 bases). Germline loops: CDR1 LGHDT, CDR2 YNNKEL (reference sequence). The CDR3 covers 16 residues. Trimming removed 1 base from V and 5 bases from J, with 15 bases in between.

J is TRBJ1-1 and V is TRBV10-3; unclear D gene. V was cut by 8 bases and J by 5 bases, with 12 bases left in between. This CDR3 contains 12 residues. Germline V gene sequence: CDR1 ENHRY, CDR2 SYGVKD. In nucleotides, the CDR3 is TGTGCCATCGCGGTTGGGAGAACTGAAGCTTTCTTT. Translated, it gives CAIAVGRTEAFF.

The CDR3 sequence: CASIDRGLYGYTF. In nucleotides, the CDR3 is TGTGCCAGCATTGACAGGGGGCTTTATGGCTACACCTTC. The chain uses TRBV28 and TRBJ1-2; 10 bases align to TRBD1. CDR1 is MDHEN, CDR2 SYDVKM, per germline. The CDR3 has 13 residues. The V and J ends lost 7 bases and 5 bases, in that order; junction bases with no gene match: 4.

This clone was counted a few times. The chain uses TRBV18 and TRBJ1-2; TRBD1 is a possible D gene (5 bases). CDR3 length: 15 amino acids. The germline V gene has CDR1 KGHSH and CDR2 LQKENI. V shed 4 bases and J shed 3 bases, with 15 bases lying between them. This chain's CDR3 is CASSQTAGGDYGYTF. CDR3 nucleotide sequence: TGTGCCAGCTCACAGACAGCCGGTGGTGACTATGGCTACACCTTC.

This chain links TRBV6-1 with TRBJ2-7; D gene ambiguous. The V gene's germline CDR1 is MNHNS and CDR2 SASEGT. This CDR3 spans 13 amino acids. Trimming removed 5 bases at V and 3 bases at J, with 11 bases between. CDR3 region: CASSPTLGYEQYF. CDR3 DNA sequence: TGTGCCAGCAGTCCGACACTCGGCTACGAGCAGTACTTC.